The T cell receptor (beta chain) under discussion was sequenced for a study of cytomegalovirus exposure and HLA in healthy donors. General study findings and limits: Later analysis showed most CMV-associated TCR beta chains appearing HLA-restricted.

With respect to this clone: The antigen remains unidentified.

Germline V lookup: CDR1 SGHNT, CDR2 YYREEE (reference sequence). This CDR3 comprises 15 residues. J lost 0 bases, V lost 3 bases, and 0 bases had no gene match. The primer mix had 60 Vbeta and 13 Jbeta primers. Profiled with immunoSEQ multiplex PCR; TCRdb holds only in-frame clones, not every one. The table records roughly 140,000 clones, around 80% of them present only once. This chain joins TRBV5-4 and TRBJ1-6; the match to TRBD1 covers 7 bases. The material sequenced was PBMCs. The receptor was isolated from a man in his forties or fifties in good health and CMV-seronegative. The CDR3, as DNA: TGTGCCAGCAGCTCAGGGGGCTCCTATAATTCACCCCTCCACTTT. Translated, it gives CASSSGGSYNSPLHF. The full variable domain, rest sourced from reference TRBV5-4 and TRBJ1-6, is ETGVTQSPTHLIKTRGQQVTLRCSSQSGHNTVSWYQQALGQGPQFIFQYYREEENGRGNFPPRFSGLQFPNYSSELNVNALELDDSALYLCASSSGGSYNSPLHFGNGTRLTVT.